This entry lists 27 T cell receptor beta chains sequenced from one sample in a study of T cell responses to AZD1222 COVID-19 vaccine. Clones were read by immunoSEQ multiplex PCR, and TCRdb kept only the in-frame ones, dropping some. This table has approximately 150,000 clones, approximately 90% appearing once. The input for sequencing was peripheral blood, taken on day 0 of AZD1222 vaccination. Receptor source: an adult in good health.

The chain employs TRBV4-3 and TRBJ2-2; D is perhaps TRBD1 (5 bases). CDR1 and CDR2 from the germline V gene are LGHNA and YSLEER. The CDR3 sequence is 15 residues long. Between the trimmed V and J ends, which lost 1 base and 5 bases, there was a span of 11 bases. The CDR3 bases are TGCGCCAGCAGCCAAGGCCCAGGGATTACCGGGGAGCTGTTTTTT. Translation: CASSQGPGITGELFF.

This clone was detected once. The CDR3 spells CASSLPGQGNTGELFF. The DNA of the CDR3 is TGTGCCAGCAGCTTACCGGGACAGGGGAACACCGGGGAGCTGTTTTTT. This chain uses TRBV5-6 with TRBJ2-2; TRBD1 matches 9 bases. This CDR3 contains 16 residues. Germline V lookup: CDR1 SGHDT, CDR2 YYEEEE. V dropped 2 bases and J dropped 1; count of bases not matched to a gene: 3.

The chain has TRBV5-1 and TRBJ1-1; 7 bases fit TRBD1. CDR1 is SGHRS, CDR2 YFSETQ, per germline. This CDR3 has 16 residues. With 1 base clipped from V and 5 bases from J, the junction kept 11 bases outside the gene matches. The CDR3 DNA reads as TGCGCCAGCAGCTTGATCGGTGGAGGGGGCGAAACTGAAGCTTTCTTT. This encodes CASSLIGGGGETEAFF. Complete variable domain (other parts from reference TRBV5-1 and TRBJ1-1): KAGVTQTPRYLIKTRGQQVTLSCSPISGHRSVSWYQQTPGQGLQFLFEYFSETQRNKGNFPGRFSGRQFSNSRSEMNVSTLELGDSALYLCASSLIGGGGETEAFFGQGTRLTVV.

The chain carries TRBV19 and TRBJ1-3; D remains ambiguous. Germline values: CDR1 LNHDA, CDR2 SQIVND (reference sequence). V lost 4 bases, J lost 2 bases, and 6 bases lay in between. This CDR3 spans 13 amino acids. CDR3 in DNA: TGTGCCAGTAGTACTGGCCCTGGAAACACCATATATTTT. It translates to CASSTGPGNTIYF.

The genes are TRBV4-3 and TRBJ1-2, with 8 bases fitting TRBD1. The germline CDR1 and CDR2 sequences are LGHNA and YSLEER. The ends lost 4 bases at V and 7 bases at J; junction bases unmatched: 8. The CDR3 runs 14 residues. This chain's CDR3 is CASSPTTGAGGYTF. CDR3 coding DNA: TGCGCCAGCAGCCCCACGACAGGGGCGGGTGGCTACACCTTC.

J is TRBJ2-7 and V is TRBV7-3; 7 nucleotides align to TRBD1. Trimming at V came to 2 bases and at J to 5 bases, leaving 9 bases not matched to a gene. The CDR3 covers 15 residues. Germline V lookup: CDR1 SGHTA, CDR2 FQGTGA. The CDR3 loop is CASSLAPSGQHEQYF. The CDR3 DNA sequence: TGTGCCAGCAGCTTAGCCCCCTCGGGACAGCACGAGCAGTACTTC.

V is TRBV18 and J is TRBJ1-3; D is unclear. Germline V CDR1 and CDR2: KGHSH, LQKENI. The CDR3 length is 14 residues. Trimming stripped 6 bases from V and 0 bases from J, with 9 bases between. The CDR3 sequence is CASSPSSSGNTIYF. The DNA for the CDR3 is TGTGCCAGCTCCCCCAGCAGCTCTGGAAACACCATATATTTT.

This rearrangement joins TRBV6-2 or TRBV6-3 to TRBJ2-1, with a tentative D call TRBD2 (5 bases). V lost 0 bases and J 13 bases, leaving 10 bases between the germline ends. CDR1 MNHEY and CDR2 SVGEGT come from the germline V gene. CDR3 length: 12 residues. The CDR3 region is CASSYSAGPQFF. CDR3 DNA sequence: TGTGCCAGCAGTTACTCGGCGGGCCCACAGTTCTTC.

The rearrangement joins TRBV2 to TRBJ2-7; tentatively, D is TRBD1 or TRBD2 (7 bases each). Germline CDR1 is SNHLY and CDR2 is FYNNEI. The CDR3 loop spans 15 amino acids. V lost 6 bases, J lost 6 bases, and 21 bases lay in between. CDR3 sequence (DNA): TGTGCCAGCAGGCAGGGGGAGGGACTACCACCCGAGCAGTACTTC. Protein: CASRQGEGLPPEQYF.

The rearrangement uses TRBV29-1 and TRBJ2-5; TRBD1 agrees at 8 bases. The germline CDR1 and CDR2 sequences are SQVTM and ANQGSEA. With 7 bases clipped from V and 1 base from J, the junction kept 5 bases outside the gene matches. The CDR3 covers 13 residues. CDR3 protein: CSAGDRSQETQYF. CDR3 coding DNA: TGCAGCGCCGGGGACAGGAGCCAAGAGACCCAGTACTTC.

The chain combines TRBV4-1 with TRBJ2-6, with a possible D match to TRBD1 (5 bases). This CDR3 is 17 amino acids long. Trimming shortened V by 0 bases and J by 1 base, and 10 bases separated the two germline ends. Germline values: CDR1 MGHRA, CDR2 YSYEKL. CDR3 coding DNA: TGCGCCAGCAGCCAAGAAGGGGCCGGGTCTGGGGCCAACGTCCTGACTTTC. Protein: CASSQEGAGSGANVLTF.

This clone was seen once. The chain combines TRBV7-3 with TRBJ2-1; TRBD1 is a possible D gene (6 bases). There are 16 residues in the CDR3. CDR1 is SGHTA and CDR2 is FQGTGA in the germline V gene. The V gene lost 2 bases and the J gene lost 3 bases, with 14 bases spanning the gap. DNA of the CDR3: TGTGCCAGCAGCTTACAGGGCAGGGGTCACTACAATGAGCAGTTCTTC. Residues: CASSLQGRGHYNEQFF.

This chain links TRBV5-3 with TRBJ1-5; D perhaps matches TRBD1 (6 bases). TRBV5-3 is noted as an ORF with a role that remains uncertain. Trimming removed 0 bases at V and 1 base at J, with 14 bases between. The CDR3 spans 17 residues. CDR3: CARSLARDKESNQPQHF. In DNA, the CDR3 is TGTGCCAGAAGCTTGGCCCGGGACAAAGAAAGCAATCAGCCCCAGCATTTT.

The chain links TRBV19 to TRBJ1-5; 10 bases agree with TRBD1. Germline CDR1 is LNHDA and CDR2 is SQIVND (reference sequence). The V and J ends lost 2 bases and 6 bases, in that order; junction bases with no gene match: 10. The CDR3 totals 17 residues. CDR3 loop: CASSIYYRDRGGQPQHF. CDR3 coding DNA: TGTGCCAGTAGTATATACTACCGGGACAGGGGTGGTCAGCCCCAGCATTTT.

The CDR3 sequence: CASIHNRQGVSPLHF. Written as DNA, the CDR3 is TGCGCCAGCATTCACAACAGACAAGGCGTTTCACCCCTCCACTTT. V gene TRBV10-1 combines with J gene TRBJ1-6; D remains ambiguous. The CDR3 runs 15 residues. Germline V gene lookup returns CDR1 WNHNN and CDR2 SYGVQD (reference sequence). V lost 7 bases and J 9 bases, leaving 19 bases between the germline ends.

V usage is TRBV5-1 and J usage is TRBJ2-2; weak D call: TRBD2 (5 bases). Germline CDR1 reads SGHRS; CDR2 reads YFSETQ. The CDR3 length is 14 residues. V lost 4 bases to trimming and J lost 2 bases, with 9 bases between them. The CDR3 DNA sequence: TGCGCCAGCAGCAAGGACTTTAACACCGGGGAGCTGTTTTTT. It codes for CASSKDFNTGELFF. The variable domain in full, completed from reference TRBV5-1 and TRBJ2-2, reads KAGVTQTPRYLIKTRGQQVTLSCSPISGHRSVSWYQQTPGQGLQFLFEYFSETQRNKGNFPGRFSGRQFSNSRSEMNVSTLELGDSALYLCASSKDFNTGELFFGEGSRLTVL.

The chain has TRBV18 and TRBJ2-3; D ambiguous. The CDR3 covers 13 residues. Germline-derived CDR1 and CDR2 are KGHSH and LQKENI. Trimming left V 4 bases short and J 0 bases short, with 5 bases between. CDR3 sequence: CASSQISTDTQYF. The CDR3 DNA reads TGTGCCAGCTCACAGATTAGCACAGATACGCAGTATTTT. Looking up the rest from reference TRBV18 and TRBJ2-3 gives the full variable domain: NAGVMQNPRHLVRRRGQEARLRCSPMKGHSHVYWYRQLPEEGLKFMVYLQKENIIDESGMPKERFSAEFPKEGPSILRIQQVVRGDSAAYFCASSQISTDTQYFGPGTRLTVL.

The J gene is TRBJ2-1, the V gene TRBV2; tentatively, D is TRBD2 (5 bases). The germline V and J ends were trimmed by 2 bases and 5 bases, with 16 bases remaining between them. In germline, CDR1 is SNHLY, CDR2 FYNNEI. The CDR3 sequence is 16 residues long. The CDR3 loop is CASSEILGLQHNEQFF. In DNA form, the CDR3 reads TGTGCCAGCAGTGAAATTCTTGGACTTCAACACAATGAGCAGTTCTTC.

Note on this clone: At the DNA level, this CDR3 is encoded by other sequences in the same sample as well. The CDR3 DNA is TGTGCCAGTAGTATAGCGGGAAGCTCTGGAAACACCATATATTTT. Translated, it gives CASSIAGSSGNTIYF. The chain is built from TRBV19 and TRBJ1-3, with D unresolved. In germline, CDR1 is LNHDA, CDR2 SQIVND (reference sequence). V was clipped by 1 base and J by 0 bases, with 7 bases between them. This CDR3 is 15 amino acids long.

This chain links TRBV3-1 (or the pseudogene TRBV3-2) with TRBJ2-7, with TRBD1 identical over 8 bases. V lost 5 bases to trimming and J lost 7 bases; unmatched junction nucleotides: 16. CDR1 is LGHDT and CDR2 is YNNKEL in the germline V gene (reference sequence). CDR3 length: 16 amino acids. This CDR3 is CASSFSGGSHPREQYF. CDR3 coding DNA: TGTGCCAGCAGCTTCTCAGGGGGCTCCCACCCGCGGGAGCAGTACTTC.

The genes are TRBV6-6 and TRBJ1-4, with TRBD1 matching 7 bases. Germline CDR1 reads MNHNY; CDR2 reads SVGAGI (reference sequence). The CDR3 is made up of 13 amino acids. V was clipped by 4 bases and J by 7 bases; unmatched bases: 3. CDR3: CASSSTGSEKLFF. The CDR3 DNA reads TGTGCCAGCAGTTCGACAGGGAGTGAAAAACTGTTTTTT.

This sequence joins TRBV20-1 and TRBJ2-5, with D perhaps matching TRBD2 (7 bases). CDR3 length equals 15 residues. The germline gives CDR1 DFQATT, CDR2 SNEGSKA (reference sequence). The V and J ends lost 5 bases and 1 base respectively, with 17 bases between them. The CDR3 DNA reads TGCAGTGCTCGTGTCCCCGGGGGGCCCCAAGAGACCCAGTACTTC. It is translated as CSARVPGGPQETQYF.

This clone was observed a few times. The chain links TRBV21-1 to TRBJ2-5; TRBD2 is the table's D call, not checked against the DNA. TRBV21-1 is listed as a pseudogene. CDR3 length: 14 amino acids. CDR3 in amino acids: CASSKGRPGETQYF. The CDR3 bases are TGTGCCAGCAGCAAAGGTCGCCCGGGGGAGACCCAGTACTTC.

In this sample, this clone turned up a few times. Other DNA sequences in the same sample also yield this CDR3. This chain joins TRBV4-3 and TRBJ1-1; D is perhaps TRBD1 (5 bases). Per germline, CDR1 LGHNA and CDR2 YSLEER. The V and J ends lost 2 bases and 1 base respectively, with 5 bases between them. CDR3 length: 13 amino acids. The CDR3 here is CASSQTGNTEAFF. CDR3 coding DNA: TGCGCCAGCAGCCAAACAGGGAACACTGAAGCTTTCTTT.

This clone was detected a few times. The chain employs TRBV24-1 and TRBJ2-3, with 10 bases aligning to TRBD2. V trimming: 4 bases; J trimming: 5 bases; junction bases outside the gene matches: 5. The V gene's germline CDR1 is KGHDR and CDR2 SFDVKD. The CDR3 consists of 15 residues. CDR3 DNA sequence: TGTGCCACCAGTGACCGGAGCGGGGGGGAAGATACGCAGTATTTT. Translated, it gives CATSDRSGGEDTQYF.

This clone occurred once. The chain recombines TRBV18 with TRBJ1-5; 8 bases are shared with TRBD1. Germline CDR1 and CDR2: KGHSH and LQKENI. The CDR3 spans 15 residues. V lost 6 bases and J lost 2; bases outside the gene matches: 6. For the CDR3, the DNA is TGTGCCAGCTCCCCGGAGACAGGGGGCAATCAGCCCCAGCATTTT. Its translation is CASSPETGGNQPQHF.

The J gene is TRBJ1-2, the V gene TRBV3-1 (or the pseudogene TRBV3-2); possible D gene TRBD1, 6 bases. The CDR3 is made up of 14 amino acids. The V gene lost 3 bases and the J gene lost 4 bases, with 12 bases spanning the gap. Germline V CDR1 and CDR2: LGHDT, YNNKEL (reference sequence). CDR3 protein: CASSQATGFYGYTF. The CDR3, as DNA: TGTGCCAGCAGCCAGGCTACAGGGTTCTATGGCTACACCTTC.